This T cell receptor beta chain was documented in a study of blood T cell repertoires in COVID-19. Across the study: The United States, Italy and Spain supplied acute and convalescent COVID-19 samples. Sources were T cells, B-cell-depleted T cells, or PBMCs; the material itself was cDNA or gDNA.

Authors' analysis steps: Reference gene primers were amplified, and this amplification served to estimate nucleated cell counts. Sequenced by immunoSEQ multiplex PCR; TCRdb stores in-frame clones only, minus some. The DNA was the basis for D and trimming; V, J and clone size are from that table. The profile shows around 300,000 clones, roughly 89% of them singletons. This CDR3 has 12 residues. Trimming shortened V by 2 bases and J by 6 bases, and 5 bases separated the two germline ends. The sequencing input was peripheral blood. The chain recombines TRBV12-3 or TRBV12-4 with TRBJ2-1; D is ambiguous. This clonotype was sampled from a woman aged 40 to 50 who had recovered from COVID-19. The CDR3 spells CASSLLANEQFF. Here the CDR3 DNA reads TGTGCCAGCAGTTTATTAGCCAATGAGCAGTTCTTC.